The rows below give T cell receptor beta chains drawn from one sample of a study of cytomegalovirus exposure and HLA in healthy donors. Assay used: immunoSEQ multiplex PCR; TCRdb lists only in-frame clones, some missing. This repertoire shows about 190,000 clones, approximately 86% found once; its top ten account for roughly 0.98%. Sequencing input: PBMCs. The receptor set was obtained from a boy aged 2 to 9 in good health and CMV-seronegative. Each CDR3 is given with its conserved first and last residue. A D gene is named only where the DNA matches it firmly. Part of the rows lack a size; the others show once, few, many or a class for expanded clones.

cdr3_nt cdr3_aa v_call d_call j_call clone_size
TGTGCCAGCAGCCTCAGGGCCCCCCCAATCGAGAATTTT CASSLRAPPIENF TRBV28 NA TRBJ1-5 NA
TGTGCCTGGAACCTAATCAAGGAGAGCGAGCAGTACTTC CAWNLIKESEQYF TRBV30 NA TRBJ2-7 NA
TGTGCCAGCAGCCTACTAGCGGGGAACACCGGGGAGCTGTTTTTT CASSLLAGNTGELFF TRBV27 TRBD2 TRBJ2-2 once
TGTGCCAGCAATTCAGGTCGCGAGGCTTTCTTT CASNSGREAFF TRBV25-1 NA TRBJ1-1 NA
TGTGCCAGCAGCTTGGGACTAGCGAGCAATGAGCAGTTCTTC CASSLGLASNEQFF TRBV11-2 TRBD2 TRBJ2-1 NA
TGTGCCTGGAGTATACTGAGGACCTATAATTCACCCCTCCACTTT CAWSILRTYNSPLHF TRBV30 NA TRBJ1-6 NA
TGTGCCAGCAGCCAAGGACTAGCGGGAGATAGCACAGATACGCAGTATTTT CASSQGLAGDSTDTQYF TRBV4-2 TRBD2 TRBJ2-3 NA
TGTGCCAGCAGTTTAAACAGGGGTCGGCAGCCCCAGCATTTT CASSLNRGRQPQHF TRBV27 TRBD1 TRBJ1-5 NA
TGTGCCAGCTCACCAATAACAGGGGGGGTAAACAATGAGCAGTTCTTC CASSPITGGVNNEQFF TRBV18 NA TRBJ2-1 once
TGCGCCAGCAGCCCCGGCCAAGGGACAGCCACCTTATACGAGCAGTACTTC CASSPGQGTATLYEQYF TRBV5-1 TRBD1 TRBJ2-7 once
TGTGCCAGCTCCAGAAATGGCGACATGAACACTGAAGCTTTCTTT CASSRNGDMNTEAFF TRBV18 NA TRBJ1-1 NA
TGTGCCAGCAGCTCATGGGGCGGGGGCGTCTCCCACCGAAACACCGGGGAGCTGTTTTTT CASSSWGGGVSHRNTGELFF TRBV7-3 NA TRBJ2-2 NA
TGTGCCAGCAGCGCGGACAGAGCCTACAATCAGCCCCAGCATTTT CASSADRAYNQPQHF TRBV2 NA TRBJ1-5 few
TGCGCCAGCAGCCAAGATCTTTTTGCGGTCGGGGCAGGGGCGAACACCGGGGAGCTGTTTTTT CASSQDLFAVGAGANTGELFF TRBV4-1 NA TRBJ2-2 NA
TGTGCCAGTAGTATCGGGGCGACAGGGAGTACCCCGGGGGCTGTCCAAGAGACCCAGTACTTC CASSIGATGSTPGAVQETQYF TRBV19 NA TRBJ2-5 NA
TGTGCCAGCAGTGAACTAACCGGGTTACTAGCGGGAGCCCCCTACGGGCAGTACTTC CASSELTGLLAGAPYGQYF TRBV6-1 TRBD2 TRBJ2-7 NA
TGCAGCGTTGGGGGCAGCCAGTGGACCCAGTACTTC CSVGGSQWTQYF TRBV29-1 NA TRBJ2-5 once
TGTGCCAGCAGCTTAGGGAGGGGGTTGAACACTGAAGCTTTCTTT CASSLGRGLNTEAFF TRBV7-3 NA TRBJ1-1 few
TGTGCCAGCATGTTAGCGGACTCCTACGAGCAGTACTTC CASMLADSYEQYF TRBV2 NA TRBJ2-7 once
TGTGCCAGTAGTATTCCAGGGGCTGGCTATGGCTACACCTTC CASSIPGAGYGYTF TRBV19 NA TRBJ1-2 NA
TGTGCCAGCAGCCTCAATAGATTACAGGGGGGCTATGAGCAGTTCTTC CASSLNRLQGGYEQFF TRBV5-6 TRBD1 TRBJ2-1 NA